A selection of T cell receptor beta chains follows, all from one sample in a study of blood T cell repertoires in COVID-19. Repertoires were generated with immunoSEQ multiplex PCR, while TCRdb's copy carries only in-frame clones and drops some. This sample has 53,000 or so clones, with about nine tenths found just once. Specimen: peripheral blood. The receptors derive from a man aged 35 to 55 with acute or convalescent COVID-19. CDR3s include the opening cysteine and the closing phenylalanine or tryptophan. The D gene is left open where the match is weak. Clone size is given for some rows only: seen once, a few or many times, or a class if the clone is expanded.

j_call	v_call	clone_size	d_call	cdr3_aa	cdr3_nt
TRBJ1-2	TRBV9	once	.	CASSLQGTDGYTF	TGTGCCAGCAGCCTACAGGGAACAGATGGCTACACCTTC
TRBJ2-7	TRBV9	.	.	CASSVERHPYEQYF	TGTGCCAGCAGCGTGGAGCGGCACCCCTACGAGCAGTACTTC
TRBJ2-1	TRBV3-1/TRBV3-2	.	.	CASSDERSSYNEQFF	TGTGCCAGCAGCGACGAGCGGTCCTCCTACAATGAGCAGTTCTTC
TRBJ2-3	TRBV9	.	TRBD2	CASSILSGRATDTQYF	TGTGCCAGCAGCATACTAAGCGGGAGGGCGACAGATACGCAGTATTTT
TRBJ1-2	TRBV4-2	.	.	CASSQDQGLSNYGYTF	TGTGCCAGCAGCCAAGATCAGGGACTCAGTAACTATGGCTACACCTTC
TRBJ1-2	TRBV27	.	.	CASSLFGQGYSYTF	TGTGCCAGCAGTTTATTCGGTCAGGGGTATAGCTACACCTTC
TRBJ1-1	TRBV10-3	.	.	CAISDVGRVNTEAFF	TGTGCCATCAGTGACGTGGGCAGGGTGAACACTGAAGCTTTCTTT
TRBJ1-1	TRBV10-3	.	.	CAISDTEIHTEAFF	TGTGCCATCAGTGATACAGAGATACACACTGAAGCTTTCTTT
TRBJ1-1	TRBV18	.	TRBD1	CASSPQYRDRGTEAFF	TGTGCCAGCTCACCACAGTACCGGGACAGGGGGACTGAAGCTTTCTTT
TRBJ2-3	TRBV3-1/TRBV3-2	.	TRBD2	CASSPRRSGGDTQYF	TGTGCCAGCAGCCCCCGACGGTCGGGAGGAGATACGCAGTATTTT
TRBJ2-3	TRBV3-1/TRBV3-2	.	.	CASSQSGGNTQYF	TGTGCCAGCAGCCAATCAGGGGGGAATACGCAGTATTTT
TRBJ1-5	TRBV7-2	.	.	CASSSGHNSNQPQHF	TGTGCCAGCAGCTCTGGACACAATAGCAATCAGCCCCAGCATTTT
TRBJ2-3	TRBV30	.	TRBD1	CAWRGQGTDTQYF	TGTGCCTGGAGGGGACAGGGCACAGATACGCAGTATTTT
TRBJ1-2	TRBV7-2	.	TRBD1	CASSQRQGNYGYTF	TGTGCCAGCAGCCAGAGACAGGGAAACTATGGCTACACCTTC
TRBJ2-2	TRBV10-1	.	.	CASSYSGRGELFF	TGCGCCAGCAGTTATAGCGGCAGGGGGGAGCTGTTTTTT
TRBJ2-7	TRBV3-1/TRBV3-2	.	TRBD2	CASSLFTAGTSYEQYF	TGTGCCAGCAGCCTCTTTACAGCGGGGACCTCCTACGAGCAGTACTTC
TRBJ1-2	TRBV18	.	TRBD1	CASSPGTGGGFGYTF	TGTGCCAGCTCACCGGGGACAGGAGGGGGATTTGGCTACACCTTC
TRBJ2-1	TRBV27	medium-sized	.	CASSLSFNNEQFF	TGTGCCAGCAGTTTATCCTTTAACAATGAGCAGTTCTTC
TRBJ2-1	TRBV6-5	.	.	CASRQAQWRSEQFF	TGTGCCAGCAGACAAGCGCAATGGCGTAGTGAGCAGTTCTTC
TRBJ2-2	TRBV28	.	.	CASSYAPNTGELFF	TGTGCCAGCAGTTATGCGCCGAACACCGGGGAGCTGTTTTTT
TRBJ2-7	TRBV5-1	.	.	CASSLAVSGDSSYEQYF	TGCGCCAGCAGCTTGGCCGTCAGCGGCGATAGCTCCTACGAGCAGTACTTC
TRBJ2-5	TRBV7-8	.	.	CASSPRTGETQYF	TGTGCCAGCAGCCCGAGGACTGGGGAGACCCAGTACTTC
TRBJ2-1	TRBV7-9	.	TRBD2	CASSLSLAGSYNEQFF	TGTGCCAGCAGCTTAAGCCTAGCGGGGTCCTACAATGAGCAGTTCTTC
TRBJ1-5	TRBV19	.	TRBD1	CASSRPFAGGTGQPQHF	TGTGCCAGTAGTAGACCTTTTGCAGGGGGTACGGGTCAGCCCCAGCATTTT
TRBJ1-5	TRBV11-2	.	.	CASSLDRVNQPQHF	TGTGCCAGCAGCTTAGACAGGGTAAATCAGCCCCAGCATTTT
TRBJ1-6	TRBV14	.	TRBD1	CASSYRGRGSPLHF	TGTGCCAGCAGCTACAGGGGGCGAGGTTCACCCCTCCACTTT
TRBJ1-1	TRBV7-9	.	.	CASSLGGKDTEAFF	TGTGCCAGCAGCTTAGGAGGGAAAGACACTGAAGCTTTCTTT
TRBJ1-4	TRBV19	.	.	CASTSSDSYNEKLFF	TGTGCCAGTACTTCTTCCGACAGTTATAATGAAAAACTGTTTTTT
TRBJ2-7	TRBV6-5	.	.	CASWAPGTYEQYF	TGTGCCAGCTGGGCACCAGGGACCTACGAGCAGTACTTC
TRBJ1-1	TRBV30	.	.	CAWSESENTEAFF	TGTGCCTGGAGTGAATCAGAGAACACTGAAGCTTTCTTT
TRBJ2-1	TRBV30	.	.	CAWMTMSGLLNNEQFF	TGTGCCTGGATGACGATGAGCGGGTTATTAAACAATGAGCAGTTCTTC
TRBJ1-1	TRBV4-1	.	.	CASSQSILAVTEAFF	TGCGCCAGCAGCCAGTCCATCCTGGCTGTAACTGAAGCTTTCTTT
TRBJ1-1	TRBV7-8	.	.	CASSVRADTEAFF	TGTGCCAGCAGCGTCAGGGCGGACACTGAAGCTTTCTTT
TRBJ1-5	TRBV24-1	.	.	CATSDLEGSNQPQHF	TGTGCCACCAGTGATTTGGAGGGAAGCAATCAGCCCCAGCATTTT
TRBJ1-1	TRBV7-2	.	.	CASSPRPGVLVNTEAFF	TGTGCCAGCAGCCCTCGCCCCGGGGTGTTGGTGAACACTGAAGCTTTCTTT
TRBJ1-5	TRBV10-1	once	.	CASSEWQGNQPQHF	TGCGCCAGCAGTGAGTGGCAGGGGAATCAGCCCCAGCATTTT
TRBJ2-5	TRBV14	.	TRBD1	CASSQEKNRGQQTQYF	TGTGCCAGCAGCCAAGAAAAAAACAGGGGGCAACAGACCCAGTACTTC
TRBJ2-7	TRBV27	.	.	CASGGTDSYEQYF	TGTGCCAGCGGAGGGACTGACTCCTACGAGCAGTACTTC
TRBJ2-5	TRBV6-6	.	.	CASSPYQETQYF	TGTGCCAGCAGTCCGTACCAAGAGACCCAGTACTTC
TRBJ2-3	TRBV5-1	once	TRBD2	CASQPPGGRGQNTQYF	TGCGCCAGCCAACCCCCGGGCGGGAGAGGTCAGAATACGCAGTATTTT
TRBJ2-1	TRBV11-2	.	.	CASSLDRQTNEQFF	TGTGCCAGCAGCTTAGACCGACAGACCAATGAGCAGTTCTTC
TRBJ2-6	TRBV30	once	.	CAWQRSDVLTF	TGTGCCTGGCAGAGGTCTGACGTCCTGACTTTC
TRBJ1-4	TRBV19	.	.	CASSILPAVPATNEKLFF	TGTGCCAGTAGTATACTCCCTGCAGTTCCTGCAACTAATGAAAAACTGTTTTTT
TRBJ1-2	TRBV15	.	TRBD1	CATSRGGKQGASGYTF	TGTGCCACCAGCAGAGGCGGGAAACAGGGGGCATCTGGCTACACCTTC
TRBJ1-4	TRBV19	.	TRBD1	CASSTRDRGLSNEKLFF	TGTGCCAGTAGTACCCGGGACAGGGGGCTCTCTAATGAAAAACTGTTTTTT
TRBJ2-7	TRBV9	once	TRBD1	CASSVGGTGSSYEQYF	TGTGCCAGCAGCGTAGGGGGGACAGGGAGCTCCTACGAGCAGTACTTC
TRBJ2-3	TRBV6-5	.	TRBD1	CASSVGTAQDTQYF	TGTGCCAGCAGCGTCGGGACAGCCCAAGATACGCAGTATTTT
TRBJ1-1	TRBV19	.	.	CASSIKAAGGTEAFF	TGTGCCAGTAGTATAAAGGCAGCCGGGGGGACTGAAGCTTTCTTT
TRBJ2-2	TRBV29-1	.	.	CSVERTGLENTGELFF	TGCAGCGTTGAAAGAACAGGGTTGGAGAACACCGGGGAGCTGTTTTTT
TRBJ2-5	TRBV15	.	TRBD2	CATSREGGGVRETQYF	TGTGCCACCAGCAGAGAAGGCGGGGGGGTCCGGGAGACCCAGTACTTC
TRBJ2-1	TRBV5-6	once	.	CASSLFLGGLTYNEQFF	TGTGCCAGCAGCCTCTTTTTAGGGGGATTAACCTACAATGAGCAGTTCTTC